This TCR beta chain was obtained from a study of blood T cell repertoires in COVID-19 (dated by TCRdb to 2020 to 2021). Regarding the complete study: Collaborator samples came from the United States, Italy and Spain and covered acute and convalescent phases of COVID-19. The prospective study material was composed of cDNA or gDNA derived from T cells, B-cell-depleted T cells, or PBMCs. Subjects who had been exposed to COVID-19, were actively infected with it, or had recovered from it provided the deeply sampled blood TCRbeta repertoires that made up the dataset. The repertoires were made available in a free public database intended to serve as a resource for research on the immune response to SARS-CoV-2. Samples came from the ongoing ImmuneRACE study (first 160 participants) plus 1,254 subjects from 6 global collaborators. Sample metadata almost always included a de-identified subject ID, COVID-19 status, age in years and sex. Where available, HLA class I and class II types were taken from metadata supplied by the sample provider and were not determined by assay-based typing.

TCRbeta CDR3 regions were amplified from genomic DNA using the immunoSEQ Assay, a bias-controlled multiplex PCR. The paper's data handling went like this. Nucleated cell counts per sample were estimated from amplification of reference gene primers within the assay. Sequence reads were collapsed and filtered to measure the absolute abundance of every unique TCRbeta CDR3 rearrangement. For each sample, productive Simpson clonality was calculated by taking the square root of Simpson's diversity index across productive rearrangements. TCRdb obtained this table from immuneACCESS and retained in-frame rearrangements with V and J assigned. These tables miss some clones; where compared with another copy, unresolved V genes account for less than half of the shortfall, and the remainder is unexplained. For V, J and clone size, that table is used; D and trimming come from the DNA. The sample table records around 250,000 clones; around 80% of these occur just once. The top ten clonotypes cover roughly 5.7% of the sample.

General study outcomes and caveats: How much clinical and demographic metadata was included differed by source and by participant, and the metadata was provided uncurated.

Turning to this clone: What this receptor recognizes is not known. No base qualities exist here, and no much larger clone lies one base off it.

Collaborating institutions collected whole blood in K2EDTA tubes following their own protocols. For TCRbeta analysis, collaborator samples were shipped as frozen whole blood, as isolated PBMCs, or as DNA extracted from either sample type. The sequence was collected from a man aged 80 or over with acute or convalescent COVID-19. Sequencing was done on a sample of peripheral blood.

The sequence in DNA is TGTGCCAGCAGTGAATCCAGGGCGAACACTGAAGCTTTCTTT. Its translation is CASSESRANTEAFF. Recombination joined TRBV2 with TRBJ1-1; a tentative D match to TRBD1 spans 5 bases. A distance of 8 bases separates the germline ends of V and J, which lose 2 bases and 1 base respectively. Its CDR3 holds 14 amino acids, cysteine through phenylalanine. The entry retains the CDR3 DNA only, 42 bases that are in frame from base 1. CDR1 is given as SNHLY and CDR2 as FYNNEI, both from the germline V gene.